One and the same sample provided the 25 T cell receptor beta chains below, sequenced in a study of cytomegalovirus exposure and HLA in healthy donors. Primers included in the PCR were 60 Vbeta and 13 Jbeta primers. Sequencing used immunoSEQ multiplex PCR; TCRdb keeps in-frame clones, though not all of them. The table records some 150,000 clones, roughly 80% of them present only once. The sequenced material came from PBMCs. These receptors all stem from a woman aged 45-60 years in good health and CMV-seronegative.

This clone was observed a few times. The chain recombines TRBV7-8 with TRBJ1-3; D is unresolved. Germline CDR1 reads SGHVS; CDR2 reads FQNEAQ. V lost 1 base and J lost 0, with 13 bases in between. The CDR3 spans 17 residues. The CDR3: CASSLVRQAPSGNTIYF. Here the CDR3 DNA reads TGTGCCAGCAGCTTAGTACGGCAGGCCCCCTCTGGAAACACCATATATTTT.

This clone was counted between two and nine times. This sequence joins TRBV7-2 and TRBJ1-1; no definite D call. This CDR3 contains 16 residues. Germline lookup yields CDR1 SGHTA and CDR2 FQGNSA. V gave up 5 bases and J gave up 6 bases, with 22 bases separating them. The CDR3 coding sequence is TGTGCCAGCAGCCAATACCTAGGAGGGTCGGTCGCTGAAGCTTTCTTT. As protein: CASSQYLGGSVAEAFF.

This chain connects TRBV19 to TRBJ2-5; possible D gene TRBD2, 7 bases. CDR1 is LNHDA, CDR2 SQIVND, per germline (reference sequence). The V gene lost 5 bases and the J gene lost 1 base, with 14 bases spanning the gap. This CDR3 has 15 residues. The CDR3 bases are TGTGCCAGTAGTGGGGGGGCGGGAGTCCAAGAGACCCAGTACTTC. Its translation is CASSGGAGVQETQYF.

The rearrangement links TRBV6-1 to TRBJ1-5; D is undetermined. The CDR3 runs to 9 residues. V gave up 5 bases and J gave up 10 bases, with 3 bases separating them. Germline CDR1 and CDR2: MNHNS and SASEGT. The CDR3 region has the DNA TGTGCCAGCAGTTCACCCCAGCATTTT. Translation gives CASSSPQHF.

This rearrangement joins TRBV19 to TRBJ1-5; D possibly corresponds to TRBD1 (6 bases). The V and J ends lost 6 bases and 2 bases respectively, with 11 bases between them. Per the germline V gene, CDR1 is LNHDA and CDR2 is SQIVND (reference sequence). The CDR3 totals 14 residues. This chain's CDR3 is CASSRTVGNQPQHF. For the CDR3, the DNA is TGTGCCAGTAGCCGGACAGTGGGCAATCAGCCCCAGCATTTT.

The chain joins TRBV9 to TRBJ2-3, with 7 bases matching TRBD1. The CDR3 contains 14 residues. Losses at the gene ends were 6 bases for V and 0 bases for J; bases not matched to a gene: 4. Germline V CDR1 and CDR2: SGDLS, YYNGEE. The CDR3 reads CASKGAGSTDTQYF. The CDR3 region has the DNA TGTGCCAGCAAGGGGGCCGGGAGCACAGATACGCAGTATTTT. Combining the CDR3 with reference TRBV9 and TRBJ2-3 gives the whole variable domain DSGVTQTPKHLITATGQRVTLRCSPRSGDLSVYWYQQSLDQGLQFLIQYYNGEERAKGNILERFSAQQFPDLHSELNLSSLELGDSALYFCASKGAGSTDTQYFGPGTRLTVL.

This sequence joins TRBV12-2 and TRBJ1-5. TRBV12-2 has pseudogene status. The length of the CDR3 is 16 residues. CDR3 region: CASRAKHPPNGQPQHF. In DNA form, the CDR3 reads TGTGCAAGTCGCGCCAAGCACCCCCCCAACGGTCAGCCCCAGCATTTT.

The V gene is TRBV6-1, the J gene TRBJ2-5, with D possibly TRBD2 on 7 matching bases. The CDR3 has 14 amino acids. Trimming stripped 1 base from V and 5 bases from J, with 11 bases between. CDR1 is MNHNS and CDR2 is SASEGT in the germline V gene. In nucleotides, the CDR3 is TGTGCCAGCAGTGAAGGCGGGGGCACCGAGACCCAGTACTTC. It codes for CASSEGGGTETQYF.

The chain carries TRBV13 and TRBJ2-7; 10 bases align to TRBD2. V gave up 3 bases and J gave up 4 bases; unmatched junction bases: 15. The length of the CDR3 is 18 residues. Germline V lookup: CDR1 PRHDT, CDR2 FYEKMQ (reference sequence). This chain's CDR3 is CASSLVGWQLAGTYEQYF. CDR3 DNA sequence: TGTGCCAGCAGCTTGGTTGGGTGGCAACTAGCGGGGACTTACGAGCAGTACTTC.

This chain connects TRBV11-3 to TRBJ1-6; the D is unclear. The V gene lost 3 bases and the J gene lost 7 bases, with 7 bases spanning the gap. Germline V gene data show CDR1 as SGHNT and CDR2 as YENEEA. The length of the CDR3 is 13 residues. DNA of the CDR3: TGTGCCAGCAGCTTTGGAGGAAATTCACCCCTCCACTTT. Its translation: CASSFGGNSPLHF.

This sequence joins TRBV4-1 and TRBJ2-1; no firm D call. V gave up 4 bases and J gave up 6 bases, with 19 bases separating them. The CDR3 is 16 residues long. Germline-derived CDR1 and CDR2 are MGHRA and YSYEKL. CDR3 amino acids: CASSLLFTALSNEQFF. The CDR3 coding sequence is TGCGCCAGCAGCCTCCTATTTACCGCCCTTTCCAATGAGCAGTTCTTC.

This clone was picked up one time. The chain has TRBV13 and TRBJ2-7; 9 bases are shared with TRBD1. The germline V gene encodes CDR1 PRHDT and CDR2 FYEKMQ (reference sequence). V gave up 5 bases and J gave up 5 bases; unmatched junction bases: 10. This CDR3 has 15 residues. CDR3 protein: CASSPKGTGKHEQYF. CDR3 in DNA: TGTGCCAGCAGCCCAAAAGGGACAGGGAAACACGAGCAGTACTTC.

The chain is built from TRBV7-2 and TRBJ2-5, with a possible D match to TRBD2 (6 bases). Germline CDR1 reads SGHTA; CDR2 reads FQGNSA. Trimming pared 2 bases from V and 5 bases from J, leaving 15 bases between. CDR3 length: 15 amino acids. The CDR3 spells CASSLLRGSLETQYF. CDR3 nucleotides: TGTGCCAGCAGCTTACTTCGGGGGTCACTGGAGACCCAGTACTTC.

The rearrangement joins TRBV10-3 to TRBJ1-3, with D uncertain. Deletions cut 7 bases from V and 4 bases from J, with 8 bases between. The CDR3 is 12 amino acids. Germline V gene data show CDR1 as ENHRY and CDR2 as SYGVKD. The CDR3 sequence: CAIKSEGNTIYF. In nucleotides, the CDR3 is TGTGCCATCAAATCAGAAGGAAACACCATATATTTT.

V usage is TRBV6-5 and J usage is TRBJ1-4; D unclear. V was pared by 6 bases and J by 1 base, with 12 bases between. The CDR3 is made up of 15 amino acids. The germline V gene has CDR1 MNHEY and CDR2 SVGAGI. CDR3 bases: TGTGCCAGCAGCGAATTGGGCAGAACTAATGAAAAACTGTTTTTT. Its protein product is CASSELGRTNEKLFF.

CDR3 DNA sequence: TGTGCCAGCAGTGGATTCAGGGGGGCTGAAGCTTTCTTT. Its protein product is CASSGFRGAEAFF. The V gene is TRBV25-1, the J gene TRBJ1-1; 7 nucleotides line up with TRBD1. CDR3 length: 13 residues. The germline gives CDR1 MGHDK, CDR2 SYGVNS. The trim removed 4 bases at V and 6 bases at J, leaving 5 bases unmatched.

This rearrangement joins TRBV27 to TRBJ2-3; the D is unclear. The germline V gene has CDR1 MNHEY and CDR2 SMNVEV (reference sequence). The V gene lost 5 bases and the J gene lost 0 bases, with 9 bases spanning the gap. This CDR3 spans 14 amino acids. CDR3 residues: CASSQVSSTDTQYF. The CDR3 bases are TGTGCCAGCAGTCAGGTTTCTAGCACAGATACGCAGTATTTT.

The CDR3 here is CASSFLQVTEQYF. As DNA, the CDR3 is TGTGCCAGCAGTTTCCTTCAGGTTACCGAGCAGTACTTC. V is TRBV7-9 and J is TRBJ2-7; D remains ambiguous. This CDR3 comprises 13 residues. Germline V gene sequence: CDR1 SEHNR, CDR2 FQNEAQ (reference sequence). V dropped 6 bases and J dropped 6 bases, with 15 bases sitting between them.

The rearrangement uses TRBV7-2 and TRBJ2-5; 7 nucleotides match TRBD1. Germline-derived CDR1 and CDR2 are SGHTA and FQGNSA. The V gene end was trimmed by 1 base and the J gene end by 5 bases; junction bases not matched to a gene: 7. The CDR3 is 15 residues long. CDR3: CASSLGLDRLETQYF. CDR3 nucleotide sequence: TGTGCCAGCAGCTTAGGCCTGGACAGGTTGGAGACCCAGTACTTC.

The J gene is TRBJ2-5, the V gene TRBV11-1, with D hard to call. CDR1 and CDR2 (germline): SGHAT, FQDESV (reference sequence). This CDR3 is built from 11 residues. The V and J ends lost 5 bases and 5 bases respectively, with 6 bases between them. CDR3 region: CASSPAETQYF. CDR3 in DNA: TGTGCCAGCAGCCCCGCGGAGACCCAGTACTTC. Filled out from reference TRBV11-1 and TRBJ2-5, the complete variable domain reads EAEVAQSPRYKITEKSQAVAFWCDPISGHATLYWYRQILGQGPELLVQFQDESVVDDSQLPKDRFSAERLKGVDSTLKIQPAELGDSAMYLCASSPAETQYFGPGTRLLVL.

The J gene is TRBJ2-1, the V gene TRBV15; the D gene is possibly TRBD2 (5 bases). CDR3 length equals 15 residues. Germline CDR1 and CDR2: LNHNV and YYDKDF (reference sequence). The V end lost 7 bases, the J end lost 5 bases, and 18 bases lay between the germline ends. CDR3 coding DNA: TGTGCCACCACCCAGAGGGCCCTAGGGCACAATGAGCAGTTCTTC. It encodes CATTQRALGHNEQFF. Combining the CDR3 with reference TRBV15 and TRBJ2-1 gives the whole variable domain DAMVIQNPRYQVTQFGKPVTLSCSQTLNHNVMYWYQQKSSQAPKLLFHYYDKDFNNEADTPDNFQSRRPNTSFCFLDIRSPGLGDTAMYLCATTQRALGHNEQFFGPGTRLTVL.

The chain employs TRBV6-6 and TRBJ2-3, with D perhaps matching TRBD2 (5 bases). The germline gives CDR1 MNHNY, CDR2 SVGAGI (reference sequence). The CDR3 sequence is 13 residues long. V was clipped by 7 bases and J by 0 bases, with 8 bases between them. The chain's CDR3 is CASTRTSTDTQYF. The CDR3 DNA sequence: TGTGCCAGCACACGGACTAGCACAGATACGCAGTATTTT.

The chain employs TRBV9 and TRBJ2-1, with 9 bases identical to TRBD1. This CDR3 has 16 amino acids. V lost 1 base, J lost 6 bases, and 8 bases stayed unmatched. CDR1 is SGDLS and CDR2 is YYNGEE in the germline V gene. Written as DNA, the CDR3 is TGTGCCAGCAGCGTAATGGGACAGGGATTCATCAATGAGCAGTTCTTC. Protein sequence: CASSVMGQGFINEQFF.

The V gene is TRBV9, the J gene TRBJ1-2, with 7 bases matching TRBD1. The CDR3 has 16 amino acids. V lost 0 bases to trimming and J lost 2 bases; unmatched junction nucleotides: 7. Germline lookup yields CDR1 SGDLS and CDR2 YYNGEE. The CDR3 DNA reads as TGTGCCAGCAGCGTAGTTCCACAGGGGCCCAACTATGGCTACACCTTC. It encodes CASSVVPQGPNYGYTF.

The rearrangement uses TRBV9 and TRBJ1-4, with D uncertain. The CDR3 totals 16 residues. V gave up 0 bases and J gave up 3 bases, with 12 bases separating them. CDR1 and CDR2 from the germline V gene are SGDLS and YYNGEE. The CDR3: CASSVATGISNEKLFF. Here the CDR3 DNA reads TGTGCCAGCAGCGTAGCTACCGGGATCTCTAATGAAAAACTGTTTTTT.